Reported below is one T cell receptor (beta chain). The antigen remains undetermined. The length of the CDR3 is 12 residues. The V gene's germline CDR1 is DFQATT and CDR2 SNEGSKA (reference sequence). V lost 5 bases, J lost 5 bases, and 0 bases stayed unmatched. Researchers amplified the TCR beta CDR3 regions from RNA transcripts. The HTBI primer set drove a first-round RT-PCR of the TCR CDR3. Each CDR3 protein gets one entry after TCRdb re-called the multiplex PCR reads with MiXCR. The repertoire holds under 450,000 distinct CDR3 sequences, with around a sixth as singletons. This record belongs to a study of T cells in Graves' hyperthyroidism and ophthalmopathy. Regarding the study as a whole: Most expanded thyroid clonotypes above 0.001 recurred in blood.

Across 18 months, stable Graves' hyperthyroidism was marked by no progression to ophthalmopathy. Among the patients, aged 18 to 65, hyperthyroidism was newly diagnosed and had lasted under 2 months. Thyroid ultrasound, orbital computed tomography, clinical symptoms, and serum thyroxine and TRAb underpinned diagnoses. The sequence was obtained from a woman between 18 and 29 years old with Graves' hyperthyroidism. The rearrangement joins TRBV20-1 to TRBJ2-2, with 9 bases matching TRBD2. The material sequenced was blood. CDR3: CSALAGTGELFF. The CDR3 bases are TGCAGTGCTCTAGCGGGAACCGGGGAGCTGTTTTTT.